This entry lists 3 T cell receptor beta chains sequenced from one sample in a study of T cell responses to AZD1222 COVID-19 vaccine. Repertoires were generated with immunoSEQ multiplex PCR, while TCRdb's copy carries only in-frame clones and drops some. Of more than 140,000 clones detected, about 91% appear once; the ten largest clones hold 2.2%. The input for sequencing was peripheral blood, taken on day 0 of AZD1222 vaccination. Every receptor here comes from an adult in good health.

This chain joins TRBV6-4 and TRBJ2-2; no definite D call. Germline V gene sequence: CDR1 MRHNA, CDR2 SNTAGT. The CDR3 is 15 amino acids. V gave up 4 bases and J gave up 0 bases, with 9 bases separating them. CDR3 DNA: TGTGCCAGCAGTGGAATAGCCTCGAACACCGGGGAGCTGTTTTTT. Encoded protein: CASSGIASNTGELFF.

The chain employs TRBV6-5 and TRBJ2-1; possible D gene TRBD1, 5 bases. Trimming took 7 bases from V and 8 from J, leaving 9 bases between them. The CDR3 totals 11 residues. CDR1 is MNHEY, CDR2 SVGAGI, per germline. This chain's CDR3 is CASMTVDEQFF. The CDR3 nucleotides read TGTGCCAGCATGACAGTTGATGAGCAGTTCTTC.

V and J are TRBV2 and TRBJ1-5; TRBD1 matches 7 bases. Germline CDR1 and CDR2: SNHLY and FYNNEI. The CDR3 sequence is 14 residues long. V shed 4 bases, J shed 4 bases, and the junction held 4 bases outside the gene matches. The CDR3 bases are TGTGCCAGCAGTGTCGGCAGGGGGAATCAGCCCCAGCATTTT. It encodes CASSVGRGNQPQHF.